This TCR beta chain was documented in a study of blood T cells in healthy people across ages. Then a second PCR, running about 6 to 12 cycles, was carried out with a sample-barcoded 5' primer and a J-beta primer mix. TCRdb called the 5' RACE reads again in MiXCR, with one record for every CDR3 protein. The sample yields roughly 570,000 distinct CDR3 sequences, 25% to 30% seen once. This clonotype appeared a few times. The CDR3 totals 18 residues. V was clipped by 3 bases and J by 0 bases; unmatched bases: 10. CDR1 SGHRS and CDR2 YFSETQ come from the germline V gene. The chain has TRBV5-1 and TRBJ1-2; the match to TRBD1 covers 11 bases. The sequence came from a woman in her seventies in good health. Sequenced: blood. The CDR3 sequence: CASSSLRDRGSSNYGYTF. The DNA of the CDR3 is TGCGCCAGCAGCTCGCTCCGGGACAGGGGGTCGTCTAACTATGGCTACACCTTC. Variable domain in full (rest from reference TRBV5-1 and TRBJ1-2): KAGVTQTPRYLIKTRGQQVTLSCSPISGHRSVSWYQQTPGQGLQFLFEYFSETQRNKGNFPGRFSGRQFSNSRSEMNVSTLELGDSALYLCASSSLRDRGSSNYGYTFGSGTRLTVV.